Each of the 26 T cell receptor beta chains below was sequenced from the same sample in a study of blood T cell repertoires in COVID-19. Here immunoSEQ multiplex PCR was the method, and the copy in TCRdb shows in-frame clones only, minus some. The profile shows approximately 70,000 clones, about 90% of them singletons. The sample consisted of peripheral blood. These receptors were collected from a woman of 80 years or more with active COVID-19.

The CDR3 loop reads CASSPYTTSGSYEQYF. The CDR3 coding sequence is TGTGCCAGCAGCCCCTACACGACTAGCGGGAGCTACGAGCAGTACTTC. V and J are TRBV5-4 and TRBJ2-7; 12 bases are shared with TRBD2. The CDR3 has 16 residues. Germline CDR1 SGHNT, CDR2 YYREEE (reference sequence). V lost 4 bases and J lost 3; bases outside the gene matches: 8.

J is TRBJ2-3 and V is TRBV7-2; 13 bases are shared with TRBD2. Per germline, CDR1 SGHTA and CDR2 FQGNSA. V gave up 4 bases and J gave up 5 bases; unmatched junction bases: 3. The CDR3 is made up of 15 amino acids. CDR3 nucleotides: TGTGCCAGCAGCTCCGGACTAGCGGGAGAAGATACGCAGTATTTT. It encodes CASSSGLAGEDTQYF. The full variable domain, in which reference TRBV7-2 and TRBJ2-3 provide the parts outside the CDR3, is GAGVSQSPSNKVTEKGKDVELRCDPISGHTALYWYRQSLGQGLEFLIYFQGNSAPDKSGLPSDRFSAERTGGSVSTLTIQRTQQEDSAVYLCASSSGLAGEDTQYFGPGTRLTVL.

This clone was seen only a few times. V is TRBV6-5 and J is TRBJ1-5; no reliable D call. The V end lost 0 bases, the J end lost 6 bases, and 9 bases lay between the germline ends. From germline, CDR1 is MNHEY and CDR2 SVGAGI. The CDR3 has 14 residues. CDR3 in amino acids: CASSYSRGGQPQHF. The CDR3 DNA follows: TGTGCCAGCAGTTACTCCCGGGGAGGTCAGCCCCAGCATTTT.

The rearrangement links TRBV7-2 to TRBJ2-7; D perhaps matches TRBD2 (5 bases). Germline V lookup: CDR1 SGHTA, CDR2 FQGNSA. The CDR3 totals 15 residues. V was trimmed by 1 base and J by 7 bases, leaving 17 bases between them. The CDR3 region is CASSLGRESYREQYF. The CDR3 region has the DNA TGTGCCAGCAGCTTAGGCCGGGAATCTTATAGGGAGCAGTACTTC.

The V gene is TRBV6-5, the J gene TRBJ1-1; weak D call: TRBD1 (6 bases). Trimming shortened V by 0 bases and J by 7 bases, and 18 bases separated the two germline ends. Germline V lookup: CDR1 MNHEY, CDR2 SVGAGI. The CDR3 sequence is 16 residues long. The DNA of the CDR3 is TGTGCCAGCAGTTACTCTACGGCAGGGGTTAATAGTGAAGCTTTCTTT. Translating gives CASSYSTAGVNSEAFF.

The V gene is TRBV7-2, the J gene TRBJ2-1; 8 nucleotides align to TRBD1. The CDR3 has 15 residues. V was pared by 5 bases and J by 10 bases, with 13 bases of the junction left unmatched. Germline CDR1 and CDR2: SGHTA and FQGNSA. The CDR3 DNA reads as TGTGCCAGCAGCCCCCCAGGGGGCGTACCAACCGAGCAGTTCTTC. It yields the protein CASSPPGGVPTEQFF.

The CDR3, as DNA: TGTGCCAGCAGCTTCGGGACAGCTCGCGAGCAGTACTTC. Amino acids: CASSFGTAREQYF. The chain links TRBV7-2 to TRBJ2-7, with 7 bases that match TRBD1. Germline V gives CDR1 SGHTA, CDR2 FQGNSA. V shed 3 bases, J shed 6 bases, and the junction held 5 bases outside the gene matches. The CDR3 loop spans 13 amino acids.

J is TRBJ2-7 and V is TRBV6-5, with 9 bases that match TRBD1. CDR1 is MNHEY and CDR2 is SVGAGI in the germline V gene. This CDR3 is built from 15 residues. The junction had 9 bases not matched to a gene; V was cut back by 0 bases and J by 9 bases. The CDR3 DNA is TGTGCCAGCAGTTACTCGACAGGGGGTGGACGGGTGCAGTACTTC. Translation gives CASSYSTGGGRVQYF.

The chain combines TRBV2 with TRBJ1-2; 10 bases fit TRBD1. Trimming cost V 7 bases and J 4 bases; bases outside gene matches: 9. The CDR3 contains 15 residues. Germline V CDR1 and CDR2: SNHLY, FYNNEI. This CDR3 reads CASTQQGQGFYGYTF. In nucleotides, the CDR3 is TGTGCCAGCACCCAGCAGGGACAGGGGTTCTATGGCTACACCTTC.

This clone was observed once. The rearrangement joins TRBV6-2 or TRBV6-3 to TRBJ2-5; TRBD1 agrees at 7 bases. Germline CDR1 reads MNHEY; CDR2 reads SVGEGT. V lost 4 bases and J lost 5; bases outside the gene matches: 4. The length of the CDR3 is 13 residues. The CDR3 bases are TGTGCCAGCAGTTCCTTACAGGGGGAGACCCAGTACTTC. Protein sequence: CASSSLQGETQYF.

The rearrangement links TRBV7-6 to TRBJ1-2; 7 nucleotides align to TRBD1. The V gene's germline CDR1 is SGHVS and CDR2 FNYEAQ. J was trimmed by 0 bases and V by 5 bases; bases with no gene match: 12. The CDR3 spans 17 residues. The CDR3 spells CASSLGAGGASNYGYTF. CDR3 in DNA: TGTGCCAGCAGCCTAGGGGCAGGGGGTGCCTCTAACTATGGCTACACCTTC.

This clone appeared a few times. The CDR3 loop is CASSTDRASSTFGANVLTF. CDR3 in DNA: TGTGCCAGTAGTACGGACAGGGCCTCGTCCACTTTTGGGGCCAACGTCCTGACTTTC. The chain has TRBV19 and TRBJ2-6, with 8 bases identical to TRBD1. The length of the CDR3 is 19 residues. Trimming took 4 bases from V and 3 from J; bases not matched to a gene: 14. Germline-derived CDR1 and CDR2 are LNHDA and SQIVND (reference sequence). Based on the CDR3 plus reference TRBV19 and TRBJ2-6, the full variable domain is DGGITQSPKYLFRKEGQNVTLSCEQNLNHDAMYWYRQDPGQGLRLIYYSQIVNDFQKGDIAEGYSVSREKKESFPLTVTSAQKNPTAFYLCASSTDRASSTFGANVLTFGAGSRLTVL.

The V call is TRBV6-6, the J call TRBJ1-4; D is possibly TRBD1 (6 bases). Germline V gene sequence: CDR1 MNHNY, CDR2 SVGAGI (reference sequence). V was cut by 2 bases and J by 3 bases, with 10 bases left in between. There are 15 residues in the CDR3. CDR3 coding DNA: TGTGCCAGCAGTTACCAGGGGCGGCCTAATGAAAAACTGTTTTTT. Its translation is CASSYQGRPNEKLFF.

Only one count was recorded for this clone. The chain employs TRBV7-9 and TRBJ2-2; tentatively, D is TRBD1 (5 bases). The V end was cut by 1 base, the J end by 0 bases, with 12 bases between. Germline CDR1 SEHNR, CDR2 FQNEAQ (reference sequence). This CDR3 contains 17 residues. CDR3 sequence reads: CASSLGQGGPNTGELFF. The CDR3 bases are TGTGCCAGCAGCTTAGGGCAGGGTGGCCCGAACACCGGGGAGCTGTTTTTT.

The rearrangement joins TRBV6-4 to TRBJ1-5; no clear D. The germline CDR1 and CDR2 sequences are MRHNA and SNTAGT. V was shortened by 7 bases and J by 4 bases, with 11 bases between the two germline ends. The CDR3 spans 13 residues. CDR3 in DNA: TGTGCCAGCACGCTGGCTCTTAATCAGCCCCAGCATTTT. It specifies CASTLALNQPQHF.

This sequence joins TRBV9 and TRBJ1-3; a possible D gene is TRBD1 (5 bases). This CDR3 has 17 amino acids. The V end was cut by 3 bases, the J end by 0 bases, with 16 bases between. Germline V lookup: CDR1 SGDLS, CDR2 YYNGEE. CDR3 in DNA: TGTGCCAGCAGCGCCCTGGGGGGGACCTCCTCTGGAAACACCATATATTTT. This gives the protein CASSALGGTSSGNTIYF.

The chain combines TRBV20-1 with TRBJ2-5, with D perhaps matching TRBD2 (5 bases). The CDR3 extends over 13 amino acids. V shed 3 bases and J shed 5 bases, with 13 bases lying between them. Germline V lookup: CDR1 DFQATT, CDR2 SNEGSKA (reference sequence). DNA for the CDR3: TGCAGTGCTAGTAGTGTAGCGAGGGAGACCCAGTACTTC. Translation: CSASSVARETQYF.

V is TRBV18 and J is TRBJ2-5; D gene unclear. The CDR3 consists of 13 residues. The germline gives CDR1 KGHSH, CDR2 LQKENI. Trimming left V 3 bases short and J 5 bases short, with 10 bases between. CDR3 nucleotide sequence: TGTGCCAGCTCACCGGCCCCACACGAGACCCAGTACTTC. Its translation: CASSPAPHETQYF.

The chain is built from TRBV6-5 and TRBJ1-4, with D tentatively TRBD1 (6 bases). The CDR3 is 13 amino acids. Trimming removed 3 bases from V and 8 bases from J, with 10 bases in between. CDR1 and CDR2 from the germline V gene are MNHEY and SVGAGI. CDR3 in DNA: TGTGCCAGCAGTTATTCAGGGGACGAAAAACTGTTTTTT. This sequence encodes CASSYSGDEKLFF.

The genes are TRBV19 and TRBJ2-7; 7 nucleotides match TRBD1. The CDR3 extends over 15 amino acids. With 5 bases clipped from V and 3 bases from J, the junction kept 10 bases outside the gene matches. Germline lookup yields CDR1 LNHDA and CDR2 SQIVND (reference sequence). CDR3 bases: TGTGCCAGTAGTCGGGACAGTGCTTTCGTCTACGAGCAGTACTTC. Its translation: CASSRDSAFVYEQYF.

The CDR3 region has the DNA TGTGCCAGCAGTTCCTTAGCGGGAGACAAAAACATTCAGTACTTC. Encoded protein: CASSSLAGDKNIQYF. V and J are TRBV27 and TRBJ2-4; 9 bases fit TRBD2. CDR3 length: 15 residues. Germline V gene sequence: CDR1 MNHEY, CDR2 SMNVEV (reference sequence). Trimming cost V 4 bases and J 3 bases; bases outside gene matches: 4.

This clone was seen once. This chain connects TRBV9 to TRBJ2-1, with 7 nucleotides matching TRBD2. Trimming at V came to 3 bases and at J to 6 bases, leaving 9 bases not matched to a gene. The V gene's germline CDR1 is SGDLS and CDR2 YYNGEE. This CDR3 is built from 15 residues. In DNA, the CDR3 is TGTGCCAGCAGCGACAGAGCGGGATTGGGCAATGAGCAGTTCTTC. Translating it yields CASSDRAGLGNEQFF.

The chain is built from TRBV29-1 and TRBJ2-3; D uncertain. The CDR3 spans 13 residues. The V gene's germline CDR1 is SQVTM and CDR2 ANQGSEA. The ends were cut back, 0 bases at V and 2 bases at J, with 6 bases in the middle. The CDR3 DNA reads as TGCAGCGTTGAAGAACATACCACAGATACGCAGTATTTT. Translation: CSVEEHTTDTQYF.

The V and J genes are TRBV5-1 and TRBJ2-2, with D maybe TRBD2 (6 bases). Trimming left V 2 bases short and J 6 bases short, with 11 bases between. Germline CDR1 is SGHRS and CDR2 is YFSETQ. CDR3 size: 14 residues. CDR3 coding DNA: TGCGCCAGCAGCTTACTCGGGGGTGCCGGGGAGCTGTTTTTT. As protein: CASSLLGGAGELFF.

The J gene is TRBJ1-1, the V gene TRBV5-1, with 8 bases aligning to TRBD1. This CDR3 spans 15 amino acids. The J segment lost 1 base and the V segment lost 4 bases, leaving 6 bases of the junction unmatched. Germline V gene sequence: CDR1 SGHRS, CDR2 YFSETQ. In nucleotides, the CDR3 is TGCGCCAGCAGCGCACAGGACAGGGCGAACACTGAAGCTTTCTTT. It specifies CASSAQDRANTEAFF. The full variable domain, its missing parts supplied by reference TRBV5-1 and TRBJ1-1, is KAGVTQTPRYLIKTRGQQVTLSCSPISGHRSVSWYQQTPGQGLQFLFEYFSETQRNKGNFPGRFSGRQFSNSRSEMNVSTLELGDSALYLCASSAQDRANTEAFFGQGTRLTVV.

The V call is TRBV28, the J call TRBJ2-7; D is unresolved. V lost 3 bases to trimming and J lost 3 bases, with 12 bases between them. This CDR3 comprises 14 residues. From germline, CDR1 is MDHEN and CDR2 SYDVKM. DNA for the CDR3: TGTGCCAGCAGTTTTTCCCCAGGTTTCTACGAGCAGTACTTC. It specifies CASSFSPGFYEQYF.